This T cell receptor (beta chain) was recorded in a study of lymphopenia after photon versus proton radiotherapy (dated by TCRdb to between 2018 and 2020). The study in broad terms: The immunological effects of photon versus proton radiation therapy were compared in patients with gastrointestinal tumors who developed high-grade lymphopenia. A cohort of roughly 18 patients with gastrointestinal tumors who received either photon or proton therapy and subsequently developed lymphopenia was included. The goal of the study was to describe how the two radiation modalities differ in their effects on the immune system. What the research found in general, with its limitations: During treatment, patients who received photon therapy lost naive T cells and TCR diversity and gained effector/memory populations, whereas patients who received proton therapy remained relatively stable. Among patients across the cohort who died, overall survival time showed an inverse correlation with a larger post-nadir drop in TCR diversity. The survival association was examined only in patients who died, and the authors described better survival with proton therapy as a possibility, not as a demonstrated result. After the lymphocyte count nadir, repertoires from photon-treated patients showed oligoclonal expansion, particularly of CD8+ Temra cells, and this expansion drove the decline in diversity.

Turning to this clone: Its antigen is still unknown. Base qualities are missing; no much larger clone stands one base away.

The library was built by means of the immunoSEQ multiplex PCR assay. T cell repertoires were profiled with deep sequencing of rearranged TCR beta loci together with multiparametric flow cytometry. TCRdb limited this immuneACCESS table to in-frame rearrangements with V and J called. A share of clones is missing; checked studies link under half to unresolved V genes, and the rest is unexplained. The sample records roughly 65,000 clones, approximately 91% of which are singletons. About 3% of the sample is taken by the ten largest. A distance of 15 bases separates the germline ends of V and J, which lose 5 bases and 2 bases respectively. The germline V gene encodes CDR1 MDHEN and CDR2 SYDVKM. Counted from cysteine to phenylalanine, this CDR3 has 15 amino acids. The read is trimmed to its CDR3 DNA, 45 bases read in frame from base 1.

The receptor was isolated from a woman in her seventies with pancreatic cancer. The chain is made from TRBV28 and TRBJ1-2, with TRBD1 tentatively as D gene (5 bases match). This specimen consisted of peripheral blood, obtained from a patient treated with photon-based radiotherapy. The DNA sequence is TGTGCCAGCAGTCCGGGTGGGGGGGAGAACTATGGCTACACCTTC. It translates to CASSPGGGENYGYTF.